Following are 21 T cell receptor beta chains from one sample sequenced in a study of T-cell reconstitution after alpha-beta-depleted transplantation in children. For TCRbeta, the library was prepared with unique molecular identifiers. MiXCR was run by TCRdb on the PCR reads, yielding one entry per CDR3 protein. The sample comprises approximately 500,000 distinct CDR3 sequences, about 10% of which are singletons, and around 2% rests with the top ten. The sequencing used PBMCs, collected before TCRalphabeta/CD19-depleted stem cell transplant. These receptors came from a child between 2 and 9 years old with inherited bone marrow failure, due to receive a stem cell transplant.

The V call is TRBV15, the J call TRBJ2-1; D is ambiguous. The V end was cut by 0 bases, the J end by 0 bases, with 12 bases between. This CDR3 has 17 amino acids. Per the germline V gene, CDR1 is LNHNV and CDR2 is YYDKDF (reference sequence). The CDR3 region is CATSRDIESSSYNEQFF. As DNA, the CDR3 is TGTGCCACCAGCAGAGATATAGAAAGTAGCTCCTACAATGAGCAGTTCTTC.

This clonotype appeared many times. The genes are TRBV7-9 and TRBJ2-7; the D is unclear. CDR3 length: 14 amino acids. CDR1 SEHNR and CDR2 FQNEAQ come from the germline V gene (reference sequence). Trimming cost V 3 bases and J 4 bases, with 13 bases left between them. The CDR3 coding sequence is TGTGCCAGCAGCTTTACAGCCCCACAATACGAGCAGTACTTC. Translating gives CASSFTAPQYEQYF.

This clonotype was seen repeatedly, ten times or more. The chain couples TRBV20-1 to TRBJ2-7; possibly TRBD2 for D (7 bases). Germline CDR1 DFQATT, CDR2 SNEGSKA (reference sequence). V was clipped by 3 bases and J by 6 bases, with 21 bases between them. The CDR3 sequence is 15 residues long. The CDR3 reads CSARTGGGEGSEQYF. The CDR3 DNA is TGCAGTGCTAGGACCGGGGGCGGGGAGGGGTCCGAGCAGTACTTC.

The rearrangement joins TRBV4-3 to TRBJ1-6; 7 bases fit TRBD1. Germline CDR1 LGHNA, CDR2 YSLEER. J lost 9 bases, V lost 0 bases, and 17 bases had no gene match. The CDR3 length is 19 residues. The DNA of the CDR3 is TGCGCCAGCAGCCAAGAGCCAACAGGGGTCGGGGACTATGGTTCACCCCTCCACTTT. This codes for CASSQEPTGVGDYGSPLHF.

This clonotype was seen repeatedly, ten times or more. The CDR3 spells CAISAWAGNIDEQFF. In nucleotides, the CDR3 is TGTGCCATCAGTGCATGGGCGGGAAACATAGATGAGCAGTTCTTC. V and J are TRBV10-3 and TRBJ2-1; D is possibly TRBD2 (6 bases). Germline values: CDR1 ENHRY, CDR2 SYGVKD. The CDR3 runs to 15 residues. V lost 4 bases and J lost 8, with 18 bases in between.

This clonotype has ten or more counts. The rearrangement uses TRBV2 and TRBJ2-4, with TRBD2 matching 7 bases. With V trimmed by 1 base and J by 6 bases, 6 bases remained unmatched. The germline CDR1 and CDR2 sequences are SNHLY and FYNNEI. The CDR3 totals 15 residues. The CDR3 spells CASSEVGVAGNIQYF. CDR3 coding DNA: TGTGCCAGCAGTGAAGTAGGGGTAGCGGGAAACATTCAGTACTTC.

The chain carries TRBV9 and TRBJ1-2, with 9 bases identical to TRBD1. Per the germline V gene, CDR1 is SGDLS and CDR2 is YYNGEE. The CDR3 loop spans 17 amino acids. Losses at the gene ends were 2 bases for V and 3 bases for J; bases not matched to a gene: 11. The CDR3 DNA reads as TGTGCCAGCAGCGTCACCCCTACAGGGGGCGACTACTATGGCTACACCTTC. Protein product: CASSVTPTGGDYYGYTF.

The chain uses TRBV6-1 and TRBJ1-1; no reliable D call. V shed 6 bases and J shed 4 bases, with 9 bases lying between them. The germline V gene has CDR1 MNHNS and CDR2 SASEGT. The CDR3 totals 12 residues. In DNA form, the CDR3 reads TGTGCCAGCAGAGTTCCCCGCACTGAAGCTTTCTTT. Its translation is CASRVPRTEAFF.

This clonotype was seen repeatedly, ten times or more. V usage is TRBV29-1 and J usage is TRBJ2-7; a weak D match, TRBD1 (6 bases). The V end lost 7 bases, the J end lost 5 bases, and 18 bases lay between the germline ends. This CDR3 has 13 residues. Germline V gene lookup returns CDR1 SQVTM and CDR2 ANQGSEA. The CDR3 sequence is CSAESDRFNEQYF. The CDR3 DNA follows: TGCAGCGCAGAAAGCGACAGGTTCAACGAGCAGTACTTC.

The chain carries TRBV5-1 and TRBJ2-7; 9 bases line up with TRBD1. Germline V gives CDR1 SGHRS, CDR2 YFSETQ. After removal of 4 bases from V and 1 base from J, the junction contained 6 bases not matched to a gene. There are 15 residues in the CDR3. CDR3 sequence (DNA): TGCGCCAGCAGCCAGACAGGGGGGGGATCCTACGAGCAGTACTTC. This translates into CASSQTGGGSYEQYF.

This clonotype was detected many times. The genes are TRBV19 and TRBJ1-5; 7 bases are a match to TRBD1. V was clipped by 6 bases and J by 2 bases; unmatched bases: 7. The germline CDR1 and CDR2 sequences are LNHDA and SQIVND (reference sequence). There are 15 residues in the CDR3. The CDR3 is CASSQTGTGNQPQHF. The CDR3 DNA is TGTGCCAGTAGCCAAACCGGGACAGGCAATCAGCCCCAGCATTTT.

The CDR3 protein is CASSLSTSDRSYEQYF. In DNA, the CDR3 is TGTGCCAGCAGCCTCTCAACTAGCGACCGCTCCTACGAGCAGTACTTC. This sequence joins TRBV11-2 and TRBJ2-7, with 7 bases matching TRBD2. V lost 5 bases and J lost 0; bases outside the gene matches: 10. The CDR3 is made up of 16 amino acids. Germline V gene lookup returns CDR1 SGHAT and CDR2 FQNNGV.

This clonotype was seen ten or more times. The V gene is TRBV7-2, the J gene TRBJ2-7; 10 nucleotides match TRBD2. The CDR3 has 15 amino acids. CDR1 and CDR2 (germline): SGHTA, FQGNSA. Losses at the gene ends were 5 bases for V and 7 bases for J; bases not matched to a gene: 11. The CDR3 sequence is CASSQDPGLAREQYF. CDR3 bases: TGTGCCAGCAGCCAAGACCCGGGACTAGCGAGGGAGCAGTACTTC. The full variable domain, completed using reference TRBV7-2 and TRBJ2-7, is GAGVSQSPSNKVTEKGKDVELRCDPISGHTALYWYRQSLGQGLEFLIYFQGNSAPDKSGLPSDRFSAERTGGSVSTLTIQRTQQEDSAVYLCASSQDPGLAREQYFGPGTRLTVT.

In its sample, this clonotype was seen a few times. The V and J genes are TRBV27 and TRBJ1-5; 10 bases match TRBD1. The CDR3 runs to 15 residues. The J segment lost 6 bases and the V segment lost 6 bases, leaving 8 bases of the junction unmatched. Per the germline V gene, CDR1 is MNHEY and CDR2 is SMNVEV (reference sequence). The CDR3 reads CASSPDRGNGQPQHF. CDR3 DNA: TGTGCCAGCAGCCCGGACAGGGGGAACGGTCAGCCCCAGCATTTT.

The table lists this clonotype with many counts. The chain carries TRBV7-2 and TRBJ2-2, with D perhaps being TRBD1 or TRBD2 (5 bases each). The germline V gene has CDR1 SGHTA and CDR2 FQGNSA. V lost 4 bases to trimming and J lost 3 bases, with 9 bases between them. CDR3 length: 14 residues. The CDR3, as DNA: TGTGCCAGCAGCTATAGAGGGGACACCGGGGAGCTGTTTTTT. Residues: CASSYRGDTGELFF.

This clonotype showed up many times. V is TRBV6-2 or TRBV6-3 and J is TRBJ2-7; 12 bases are shared with TRBD2. This CDR3 has 14 residues. The V gene end was trimmed by 7 bases and the J gene end by 0 bases; junction bases not matched to a gene: 1. Germline V gene data show CDR1 as MNHEY and CDR2 as SVGEGT. CDR3 in amino acids: CASKLAGGSYEQYF. The CDR3 DNA reads TGTGCCAGCAAACTAGCGGGGGGCTCCTACGAGCAGTACTTC.

The chain uses TRBV5-1 and TRBJ2-1; TRBD2 matches 7 bases. Germline lookup yields CDR1 SGHRS and CDR2 YFSETQ. The CDR3 length is 16 residues. V dropped 0 bases and J dropped 3; count of bases not matched to a gene: 6. The CDR3 protein is CASSLAWGGNYNEQFF. The CDR3 nucleotides are TGCGCCAGCAGCTTGGCCTGGGGAGGGAACTACAATGAGCAGTTCTTC.

The V and J genes are TRBV28 and TRBJ2-3; 7 positions agree with TRBD2. V was pared by 8 bases and J by 2 bases, with 16 bases of the junction left unmatched. Germline-derived CDR1 and CDR2 are MDHEN and SYDVKM. The CDR3 is 17 residues long. The CDR3 sequence: CASSPNPKSGITDTQYF. The CDR3 DNA reads as TGTGCCAGCTCCCCAAACCCAAAAAGCGGGATCACAGATACGCAGTATTTT.

This clonotype was observed many times. The V gene is TRBV4-2, the J gene TRBJ2-2, with 10 bases identical to TRBD2. Germline trimming cut 6 bases from V and 7 bases from J; bases unmatched to any gene: 11. Per germline, CDR1 LGHNA and CDR2 YNFKEQ. The CDR3 sequence is 16 residues long. CDR3 amino acids: CASSPFSGRADGELFF. The CDR3 region has the DNA TGTGCCAGCAGTCCCTTCAGCGGGAGGGCCGACGGGGAGCTGTTTTTT.

There are a few counts of this clonotype. V gene TRBV20-1 combines with J gene TRBJ2-7; no clear D gene. This CDR3 region has 14 residues. Germline V gene data show CDR1 as DFQATT and CDR2 as SNEGSKA (reference sequence). With 2 bases removed from V and 6 bases from J, the gap between germline ends came to 17 bases. DNA of the CDR3: TGCAGTGCTAGACGGGCAGAGGATTGGATCGAGCAGTACTTC. The encoded protein is CSARRAEDWIEQYF.

The table lists this clonotype with many counts. Here the CDR3 DNA reads TGTGCCAGCAGCTTAAGCGGCCTAGCGGGAGGCGTCACAGATACGCAGTATTTT. Amino acids: CASSLSGLAGGVTDTQYF. The chain employs TRBV7-2 and TRBJ2-3, with 11 bases matching TRBD2. Germline values: CDR1 SGHTA, CDR2 FQGNSA. With 2 bases clipped from V and 2 bases from J, the junction kept 9 bases outside the gene matches. CDR3 size: 18 residues.